This entry features one T cell receptor (beta chain) sequence. Its antigen has not been determined. No much larger clone exists at a distance of one base, and base qualities are not known. Taken with the paper, the label for time point translates to: human tissue collected at research (rapid) autopsy. Fewer than ten adult allo-HCT recipients with steroid-refractory GVHD were prospectively enrolled in a research-autopsy study over a roughly three-year period. Every GVHD patient had gastrointestinal GVHD and was given several lines of GVHD-directed therapy, and roughly 5 of the GVHD patients also had skin involvement. Autopsy tissues, which were obtained after a median post-mortem interval of approximately 10 hours, included GI sites from esophagus to rectum, liver, skin and lymphoid organs including spleen. Autopsy specimens were bisected, with one portion flash-frozen in liquid nitrogen and the remainder formalin-fixed, and GI outer muscle layers were removed. Genomic DNA was extracted from frozen tissues using the Mag-Bind Blood & Tissue DNA HDQ 96 Kit on a Chemagic 360 or the DNeasy Blood & Tissue Kit. Because of concern about red blood cell contamination, extracted DNA was further purified using the Genomic DNA Clean & Concentrator-25 kit.

Between the V and J ends, shortened by 1 base and 8 bases respectively, the junction contains 2 bases. The CDR3 holds 11 amino acids from the cysteine to the phenylalanine. Only the CDR3 region is kept as DNA, spanning 33 bases read in frame from base 1. The library was built by means of the immunoSEQ multiplex PCR assay. Adaptive Biotechnologies performed the TCRbeta CDR3 sequencing at survey depth and reported CDR3 sequences, V/J genes, productive frequency and template counts. TCR beta CDR3 regions were amplified from genomic DNA rather than RNA. Per the source publication's procedure: Pairwise repertoire overlap between tissues was quantified with Jensen-Shannon divergence, where 1 means complete divergence and 0 identical. Based on pairwise JSD values, tissues were grouped by single-linkage agglomerative hierarchical clustering, and the results were shown as dendrograms. GLIPH2 was run on all patient samples with simulation_depth 1000, kmer_min_depth 3, cdr3_length_cutoff 8, keeping groups with more than two unique CDR3s. A standardized tissue-overlap score was generated by extrapolating Jaccard GLIPH-group overlap across patients to a standard repertoire size of 1000 clones. Associations of diversity with clinical or experimental variables used linear mixed-effect models with tissue fixed effects and individual random effects. Held by TCRdb, this immuneACCESS table contains in-frame sequences only and omits some clones. Under half of the omission traces to an unresolved V gene where checked; the cause of the rest is unknown. V, J and clone size are those of that table, while D and trimming were read from the DNA. The sample table shows about 2,800 clones, and 65% are seen once. About 23% of the sample is in the top ten clones.

This entry belongs to a study of tissue T cells after allogeneic stem cell transplantation (dated by TCRdb to the early 2020s). In the study overall: Grafts from donors were received by all GVHD patients, with several grafts being unmodified and three being CD34-selected to deplete T cells. The study profiled TCR beta repertoires in many tissues obtained from research autopsies of patients with and without GVHD, and also in mouse models of GVHD. The human arm was a prospective observational study without blinding or randomization. When multiple samples of a tissue were available, H&E sections were reviewed by a pathologist, and samples with histologically apparent lymphocytes were prioritized for sequencing.

The paper as a whole reports these results and caveats: Within patients, how anatomically similar tissues were was a major factor shaping TCR repertoire composition, regardless of disease or transplant status. The study did not determine which tissue TCRs were alloreactive or antigen-specific, and some clones might have been persisting host cells. Few T cell clones were found to be shared across patients, but shared repertoire signatures across patients were revealed in a tissue-specific fashion by motif-based clustering. In both patients and mice, T cells from blood and spleen picked up only a limited part of the TCR repertoire that was detected in tissues. A small and clinically heterogeneous patient cohort was studied, and sampling depth was acknowledged as a limitation.

The receptor chain draws on TRBV12-3 or TRBV12-4 and TRBJ1-4; confidence is insufficient to name the D gene. The origin of this receptor is a male patient older than 55 with steroid-refractory graft-versus-host disease after an allogeneic stem cell transplant. Post transplant, some T cells may arise from the graft donor. The specimen comprised duodenal tissue, sampled at autopsy. The DNA is TGTGCCAGCAGTTTAGGCGAAAAACTGTTTTTT. Its coded protein is CASSLGEKLFF.